A selection of T cell receptor beta chains follows, all from one sample in a study of blood T cell repertoires in COVID-19. TCRdb keeps only in-frame clones here, not all; method: immunoSEQ multiplex PCR. The table has about 28,000 clones, roughly 87% seen once. The sequencing input was peripheral blood. All receptors come from a man between 60 and 75 years old with COVID-19, enrolled during active disease. CDR3s include the opening cysteine and the closing phenylalanine or tryptophan. Fields, in order: V gene, CDR3 protein.

>TRBV11-2
CASSTVLRGSDYGYTF
>TRBV28
CASSKQGRNHQPQHF
>TRBV5-1
CASSLEWENYGYTF
>TRBV30
CAWSVGGTRAYEQYF
>TRBV28
CASSSGGGVAKNIQYF
>TRBV6-4
CASRTSGQFEQYF
>TRBV28
CATGRADTYEQYF
>TRBV24-1
CATSDYSGSNEQFF
>TRBV6-1
CASSESRGRGNQPQHF
>TRBV5-1
CASSLNPTGGQYNEQFF
>TRBV2
CASSGTGTGEGETQYF
>TRBV27
CASSKTGGYETQYF
>TRBV10-3
CAISDVPRSSYEQYF
>TRBV28
CASTMGGLRVSYGYTF
>TRBV30
CAWSPRGSGRETQYF
>TRBV5-5
CASSVDNLSYNEQFF
>TRBV2
CASKGEHNEKLFF
>TRBV5-5
CASSFNEGTSVSTDTQYF
>TRBV5-8
CASSGTGGPSNEQFF
>TRBV5-4
CASSPRTGGFSTGELFF
>TRBV27
CASSTPSGSTDTQYF
>TRBV14
CASSQESEKLFF
>TRBV19
CASSINQSPNYGYTF
>TRBV5-1
CASSLALGRGNIQYF
>TRBV6-4
CASSRQAGGAYGYTF
>TRBV30
CAWSSPMGFGQPQHF
>TRBV28
CASSLVLRGYTF
>TRBV9
CASSDRTSGSYNEQFF
>TRBV19
CASRQTGMNTEAFF
>TRBV5-8
CASSQTTGRGYTF
>TRBV6-5
CASRQGRTEAFF
>TRBV6-5
CASSYRDRDYGYTF
>TRBV10-3
CASAPGGPDTQYF
>TRBV7-2
CASSLGGRPNTEAFF
>TRBV9
CASSIPGQGPGNTIYF